What follows are 2 T cell receptor beta chains derived from one specimen sequenced in a study of blood T cell repertoires in COVID-19. TCRdb keeps only in-frame clones here, not all; method: immunoSEQ multiplex PCR. This table has under 200,000 clones, approximately 87% appearing once. The specimen was peripheral blood. These receptors were taken from a man aged 18 to 29 with active or convalescent COVID-19.

The gene calls are TRBV20-1 and TRBJ1-5; D is possibly TRBD1 (5 bases). The germline V and J ends were trimmed by 3 bases and 2 bases, with 11 bases remaining between them. The germline V gene encodes CDR1 DFQATT and CDR2 SNEGSKA (reference sequence). This CDR3 comprises 14 residues. CDR3 region: CSASPQGGNQPQHF. The CDR3 bases are TGCAGTGCTAGTCCCCAGGGTGGCAATCAGCCCCAGCATTTT.

The chain combines TRBV27 with TRBJ1-6; a weak D match, TRBD1 (5 bases). The length of the CDR3 is 15 residues. Germline V gives CDR1 MNHEY, CDR2 SMNVEV (reference sequence). The V end was cut by 4 bases, the J end by 6 bases, with 13 bases between. The CDR3 reads CASSSGSWSNSPLHF. In DNA, the CDR3 is TGTGCCAGCAGTTCAGGGTCCTGGTCTAATTCACCCCTCCACTTT.